A single sample gave rise to the 5 T cell receptor beta chains below, sequenced in a study of T cell responses to AZD1222 COVID-19 vaccine. Here immunoSEQ multiplex PCR was the method, and the copy in TCRdb shows in-frame clones only, minus some. The repertoire holds more than 250,000 clones, with approximately 93% as singletons. Specimen: peripheral blood, collected on day 0 of AZD1222 vaccination. Receptor source: an adult in good health.

The V and J genes are TRBV28 and TRBJ2-7; D is perhaps TRBD1 or TRBD2 (5 bases each). With 2 bases removed from V and 3 bases from J, the gap between germline ends came to 11 bases. Germline CDR1 is MDHEN and CDR2 is SYDVKM. The CDR3 contains 14 residues. The CDR3 coding sequence is TGTGCCAGCAGTTTAGGGGTGAGGGGCTACGAGCAGTACTTC. Translated, it gives CASSLGVRGYEQYF.

This clone was observed once. The chain joins TRBV28 to TRBJ2-2; D gene uncertain. Deletions cut 2 bases from V and 6 bases from J, with 13 bases between. Germline CDR1 reads MDHEN; CDR2 reads SYDVKM. The CDR3 has 15 residues. For the CDR3, the DNA is TGTGCCAGCAGTTTAGTGGGCGCGTTGGCCGGGGAGCTGTTTTTT. Protein sequence: CASSLVGALAGELFF.

CDR3 sequence (DNA): TGTGCCAGCGGTCCAAGACAGGGGGCAGTAGGTGGCTACACCTTC. It specifies CASGPRQGAVGGYTF. The rearrangement links TRBV27 to TRBJ1-2; 10 nucleotides agree with TRBD1. The CDR3 is 15 residues long. The germline CDR1 and CDR2 sequences are MNHEY and SMNVEV (reference sequence). The V and J ends lost 8 bases and 7 bases, in that order; junction bases with no gene match: 13.

This chain connects TRBV2 to TRBJ2-5; D possibly uses TRBD1 or TRBD2 (5 bases each). Trimming removed 6 bases at V and 4 bases at J, with 9 bases between. The CDR3 runs 12 residues. Germline loops: CDR1 SNHLY, CDR2 FYNNEI. The CDR3 sequence is CASRGESETQYF. CDR3 in DNA: TGTGCCAGCAGGGGGGAGTCAGAGACCCAGTACTTC.

The chain combines TRBV28 with TRBJ1-1, with TRBD1 identical over 9 bases. Germline trimming cut 2 bases from V and 11 bases from J; bases unmatched to any gene: 12. Germline CDR1 is MDHEN and CDR2 is SYDVKM. The length of the CDR3 is 15 residues. For the CDR3, the DNA is TGTGCCAGCAGTTTAGGACAGGGGATAGAGGGATTTGCTTTCTTT. The encoded protein is CASSLGQGIEGFAFF.